Listed below are T cell receptor beta chains from one sample, sequenced in a study of shared clonotypes between healthy human individuals. Libraries were prepared by immunoSEQ multiplex PCR; TCRdb keeps only in-frame clonotypes and omits some of them. The table has fewer than 800,000 clones, just over 90% seen once. Sample: naive CD8+ T cells sorted from blood. The receptors here all came from a man aged 25-40 years in good health. CDR3s include the opening cysteine and the closing phenylalanine or tryptophan. A D gene is named only where the DNA matches it firmly. The size field is filled for only some rows; it gives once, few, many or a size class.

-	TRBV6-1	TRBJ2-5	-	CASSGRTVQETQYF	TGTGCCAGCAGTGGACGGACAGTACAAGAGACCCAGTACTTC
-	TRBV18	TRBJ2-1	-	CASSPNLVRDIQYNEQFF	TGTGCCAGCTCACCAAACCTCGTAAGAGACATACAGTACAATGAGCAGTTCTTC
TRBD2	TRBV27	TRBJ2-1	-	CASTLGTSGRGNEQFF	TGTGCCAGCACCCTAGGGACTAGCGGGAGGGGGAATGAGCAGTTCTTC
TRBD2	TRBV19	TRBJ2-7	once	CASSISGAEKEQYF	TGTGCCAGTAGTATCAGCGGGGCGGAGAAAGAGCAGTACTTC
-	TRBV9	TRBJ2-7	-	CASSPRANSRPYEQYF	TGTGCCAGCAGCCCCCGGGCCAACTCCCGACCCTACGAGCAGTACTTC
-	TRBV30	TRBJ2-3	-	CAWTPATNTDTQYF	TGTGCCTGGACCCCCGCGACTAACACAGATACGCAGTATTTT
TRBD2	TRBV19	TRBJ2-7	-	CASSIKLAGGEQYF	TGTGCCAGTAGTATAAAACTAGCGGGAGGAGAGCAGTACTTC
-	TRBV4-1	TRBJ2-1	-	CASSHIQEIYNEQFF	TGCGCCAGCAGCCATATCCAAGAGATTTACAATGAGCAGTTCTTC
-	TRBV27	TRBJ2-1	-	CASSLGIPFYNEQFF	TGTGCCAGCAGTTTAGGGATCCCTTTCTACAATGAGCAGTTCTTC
TRBD2	TRBV2	TRBJ2-2	once	CASSEEFGTSGRLNTGELFF	TGTGCCAGCAGTGAAGAGTTCGGGACTAGCGGACGATTAAACACCGGGGAGCTGTTTTTT
-	TRBV28	TRBJ1-5	-	CASTTAQGKRSNQPQHF	TGTGCCAGCACTACTGCCCAGGGTAAGAGGAGCAATCAGCCCCAGCATTTT